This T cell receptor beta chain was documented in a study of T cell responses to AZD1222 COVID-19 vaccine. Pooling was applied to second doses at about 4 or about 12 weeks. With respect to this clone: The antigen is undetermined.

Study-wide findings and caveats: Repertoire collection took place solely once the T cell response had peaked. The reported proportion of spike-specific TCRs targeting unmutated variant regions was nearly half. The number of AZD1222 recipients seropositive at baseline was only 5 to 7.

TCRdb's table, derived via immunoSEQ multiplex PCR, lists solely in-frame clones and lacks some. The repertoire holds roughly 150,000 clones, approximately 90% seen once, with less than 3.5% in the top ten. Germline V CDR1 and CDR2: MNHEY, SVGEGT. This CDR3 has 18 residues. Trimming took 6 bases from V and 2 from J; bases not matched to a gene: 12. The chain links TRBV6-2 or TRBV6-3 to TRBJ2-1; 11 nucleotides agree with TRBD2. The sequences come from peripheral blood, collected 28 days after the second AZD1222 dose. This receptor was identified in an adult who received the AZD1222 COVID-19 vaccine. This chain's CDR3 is CASSNLAGGGRTYNEQFF. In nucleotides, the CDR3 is TGTGCCAGCAGCAACCTAGCGGGAGGAGGTAGGACCTACAATGAGCAGTTCTTC.